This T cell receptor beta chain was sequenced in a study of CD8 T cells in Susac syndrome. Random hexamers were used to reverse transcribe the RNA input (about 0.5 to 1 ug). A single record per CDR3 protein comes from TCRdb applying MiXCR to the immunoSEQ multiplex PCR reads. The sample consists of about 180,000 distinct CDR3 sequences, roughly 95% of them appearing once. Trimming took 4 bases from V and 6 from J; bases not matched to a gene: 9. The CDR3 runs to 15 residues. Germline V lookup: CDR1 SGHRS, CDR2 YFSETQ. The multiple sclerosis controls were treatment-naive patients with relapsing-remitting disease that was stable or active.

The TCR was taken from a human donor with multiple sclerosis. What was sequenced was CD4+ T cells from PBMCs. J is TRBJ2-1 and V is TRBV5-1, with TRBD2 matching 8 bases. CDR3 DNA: TGCGCCAGCAGCACGTTAGCGGGAACGAGCAATGAGCAGTTCTTC. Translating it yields CASSTLAGTSNEQFF.